This T cell receptor (beta chain) was captured by sequencing in a study of blood T cell repertoires in COVID-19. Overall study context: Researchers got acute and convalescent COVID-19 samples from the United States, Italy and Spain. T cells, B-cell-depleted T cells, or PBMCs provided the cDNA or gDNA that served as material.

Clones were read by immunoSEQ multiplex PCR, and TCRdb kept only the in-frame ones, dropping some. The sample includes roughly 230,000 clones, about 87% seen only once; the top ten take approximately 1.7%. Germline CDR1 and CDR2: SGDLS and YYNGEE. The CDR3 is made up of 15 amino acids. Trimming took off 0 bases at V and 6 bases at J, with 12 bases between the two ends. Sequenced input: peripheral blood. This clonotype originated in a man aged 65 to 85 with acute or convalescent COVID-19. The V call is TRBV9, the J call TRBJ2-2; tentatively, D is TRBD1 (5 bases). DNA for the CDR3: TGTGCCAGCAGCGTAGTAACCCAGGGCTCCGGGGAGCTGTTTTTT. Translating gives CASSVVTQGSGELFF. Variable domain in full (rest from reference TRBV9 and TRBJ2-2): DSGVTQTPKHLITATGQRVTLRCSPRSGDLSVYWYQQSLDQGLQFLIQYYNGEERAKGNILERFSAQQFPDLHSELNLSSLELGDSALYFCASSVVTQGSGELFFGEGSRLTVL.